These 10 T cell receptor beta chains were all obtained from the same sample, sequenced in a study of regulatory T cells in long-lasting Graves disease. Sample time point: newly diagnosed GD, antithyroid drugs for less than 3 months. PBMC RNA was the source of the TCR library. According to the study, TCR beta libraries were built with iRepertoire HTBI primers and CDR3-region Arm-PCR. TCRdb ran MiXCR on the multiplex PCR reads and lists one entry per CDR3 protein. The sample holds some 450,000 distinct CDR3 sequences, about 17% seen once. The same data also went into a second study, on T cells in Graves' hyperthyroidism and ophthalmopathy.

This material consisted of peripheral blood mononuclear cells (PBMCs), taken at new diagnosis, from a patient treated with antithyroid drugs. The source is a woman in her thirties with Graves disease.

This clonotype was picked up a small number of times. J is TRBJ2-6 and V is TRBV29-1; D is unresolved. The V and J ends lost 4 bases and 1 base respectively, with 2 bases between them. The CDR3 spans 12 residues. Germline CDR1 reads SQVTM; CDR2 reads ANQGSEA. CDR3 nucleotides: TGCAGCGTTGTATCTGGGGCCAACGTCCTGACTTTC. Translation: CSVVSGANVLTF.

The V and J genes are TRBV4-3 and TRBJ2-3; 7 bases line up with TRBD1. After removal of 0 bases from V and 14 bases from J, the junction contained 14 bases not matched to a gene. Germline assignment: CDR1 LGHNA and CDR2 YSLEER. CDR3 size: 15 residues. CDR3 amino acids: CASSQDVGTARSRYF. In DNA, the CDR3 is TGCGCCAGCAGCCAAGATGTGGGGACAGCGCGCTCGAGGTATTTT.

This chain links TRBV9 with TRBJ2-4; no clear D gene. Trimming cost V 0 bases and J 3 bases, with 4 bases left between them. CDR1 and CDR2 from the germline V gene are SGDLS and YYNGEE. This CDR3 has 13 residues. CDR3 sequence (DNA): TGTGCCAGCAGCGTAGACGGCAAAAACATTCAGTACTTC. Translating gives CASSVDGKNIQYF.

This clonotype has a count of ten or more. The chain combines TRBV7-2 with TRBJ2-5; 7 nucleotides align to TRBD1. The length of the CDR3 is 13 residues. CDR1 SGHTA and CDR2 FQGNSA come from the germline V gene. The J segment lost 3 bases and the V segment lost 3 bases, leaving 1 base of the junction unmatched. CDR3 nucleotides: TGTGCCAGCAGCTTCGACAGGGAAGAGACCCAGTACTTC. Its translation is CASSFDREETQYF.

At least ten counts were recorded for this clonotype. The V call is TRBV7-9, the J call TRBJ1-1; D is unclear. The CDR3 has 14 amino acids. Trimming shortened V by 2 bases and J by 5 bases, and 12 bases separated the two germline ends. Germline assignment: CDR1 SEHNR and CDR2 FQNEAQ (reference sequence). Here the CDR3 DNA reads TGTGCCAGCAGCTTATTAAAGAGCGGGACTGAAGCTTTCTTT. Translation gives CASSLLKSGTEAFF.

This clonotype was detected many times. This rearrangement joins TRBV28 to TRBJ2-7; D tentatively fits TRBD1 or TRBD2 (5 bases each). Germline assignment: CDR1 MDHEN and CDR2 SYDVKM. V lost 5 bases, J lost 4 bases, and 12 bases lay in between. The CDR3 consists of 13 residues. The CDR3 here is CASSPGDGYEQYF. The CDR3 nucleotides are TGTGCCAGCAGTCCCGGGGACGGATACGAGCAGTACTTC.

This clonotype was picked up many times. The V call is TRBV6-1, the J call TRBJ1-2; 7 bases match TRBD1. The CDR3 loop spans 15 amino acids. In germline, CDR1 is MNHNS, CDR2 SASEGT. Trimming cost V 7 bases and J 0 bases; bases outside gene matches: 8. The CDR3 loop is CASILTGRANYGYTF. Here the CDR3 DNA reads TGTGCCAGCATTTTGACAGGGCGGGCTAACTATGGCTACACCTTC.

This clonotype was picked up many times. V is TRBV12-3 or TRBV12-4 and J is TRBJ2-2; no reliable D call. The CDR3 spans 12 residues. V lost 4 bases, J lost 7 bases, and 7 bases lay in between. The CDR3 DNA follows: TGTGCCAGCAGTTGGGTGGGCGGGGAGCTGTTTTTT. It specifies CASSWVGGELFF.

This clonotype appeared many times. The rearrangement joins TRBV28 to TRBJ2-5, with 7 nucleotides matching TRBD1. Trimming removed 3 bases from V and 1 base from J; junction bases left unmatched: 11. Germline values: CDR1 MDHEN, CDR2 SYDVKM. The CDR3 has 17 residues. The CDR3 coding sequence is TGTGCCAGCAGTTTTCGTTCGAGACAGGGTTTCCAAGAGACCCAGTACTTC. This codes for CASSFRSRQGFQETQYF.

This clonotype was seen ten or more times. The chain is built from TRBV2 and TRBJ1-5; TRBD1 might be the D (6 bases). Trimming cost V 5 bases and J 10 bases, with 15 bases left between them. The CDR3 has 13 residues. CDR1 and CDR2 (germline): SNHLY, FYNNEI. This CDR3 is CASSQGYGRPQHF. In DNA form, the CDR3 reads TGTGCCAGCAGTCAGGGGTATGGCAGACCCCAGCATTTT.